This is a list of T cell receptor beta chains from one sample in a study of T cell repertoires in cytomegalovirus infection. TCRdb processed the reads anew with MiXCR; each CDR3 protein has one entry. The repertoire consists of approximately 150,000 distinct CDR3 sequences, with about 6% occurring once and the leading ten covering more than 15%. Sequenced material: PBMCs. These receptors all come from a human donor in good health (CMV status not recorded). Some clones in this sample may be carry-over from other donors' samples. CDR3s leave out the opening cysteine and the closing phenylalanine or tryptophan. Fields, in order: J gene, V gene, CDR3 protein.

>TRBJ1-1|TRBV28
ASSLPSSGGNTEAF
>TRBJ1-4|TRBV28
ASSFPGQTNEKLF
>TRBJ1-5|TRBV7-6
ASSLRGAGQPQH
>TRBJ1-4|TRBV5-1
ASSRTGGAVNEKLF
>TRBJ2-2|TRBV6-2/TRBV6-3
ASRAGLANTGELF
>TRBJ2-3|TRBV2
ASSALRGTDTQY
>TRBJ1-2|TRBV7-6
ASSLGTGTHVPTSYGYT
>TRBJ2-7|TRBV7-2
ASSSTGPHEQY
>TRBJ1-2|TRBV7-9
ASSLVQGVYGYT
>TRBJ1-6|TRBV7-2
ASSVGQVQNSPLH
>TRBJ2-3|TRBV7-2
ASKRESTDTQY
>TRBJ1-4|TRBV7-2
ASSWTGWDEKLF
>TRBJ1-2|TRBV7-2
ASSLVGRGGADNYGYT
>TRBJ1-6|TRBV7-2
ASSNLQNSPLH
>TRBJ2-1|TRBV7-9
ASSSWGRGDEQF
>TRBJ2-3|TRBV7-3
ASSFFGGVGTDTQY
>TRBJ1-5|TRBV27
ASSRTGDQPQH
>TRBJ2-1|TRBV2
ASRDPGLAAYNEQF
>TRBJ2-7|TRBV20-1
SARDSLYEQY
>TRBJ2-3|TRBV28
ASSSLRQASTDTQY
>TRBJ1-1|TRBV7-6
ASSPRPYMNTEAF
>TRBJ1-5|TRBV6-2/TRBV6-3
ASSYSRTRGNQPQH
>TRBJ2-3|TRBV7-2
ASSLASGGPDTQY
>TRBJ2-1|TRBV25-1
ASTQLRDNYNEQF
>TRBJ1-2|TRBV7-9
ASSLRDIYGYT
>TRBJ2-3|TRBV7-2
ASSPRVGRGRLDTQY
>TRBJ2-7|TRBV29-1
SVGRTGGSYEQY
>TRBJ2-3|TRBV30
AWTRLAGVTDTQY
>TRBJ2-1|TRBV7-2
ASNHGAGRLYNEQF
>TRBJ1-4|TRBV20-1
SAPGAEKLF
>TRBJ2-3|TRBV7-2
ASSLDGTSTDTQY
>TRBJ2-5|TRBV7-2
ASSSGAGLRYQETQY
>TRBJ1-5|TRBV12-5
ASGSSLGHSNQPQH
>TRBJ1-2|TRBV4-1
ASSQEIRSEGYT
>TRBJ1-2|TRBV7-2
ASSLDGSTASYGGYT
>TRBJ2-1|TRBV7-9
ASHTSGEQF
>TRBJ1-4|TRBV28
ASRIQGHNEKLF
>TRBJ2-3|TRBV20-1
SATWARGPLTDTQY
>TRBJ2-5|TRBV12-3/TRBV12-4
ASSLEETQY
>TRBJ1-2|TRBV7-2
ASSLPTGIYGYT
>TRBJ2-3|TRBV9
ASSVGLAKSTDTQY
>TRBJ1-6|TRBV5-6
ASRLEGRNSPLH
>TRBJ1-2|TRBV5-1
ASSLTDYGYT
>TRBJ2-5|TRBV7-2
ASSRRTSQETQY
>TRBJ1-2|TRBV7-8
ASSPGGGYGYT
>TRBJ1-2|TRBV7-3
ASSFSPILSTGANYGYT
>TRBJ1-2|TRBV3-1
ASGQGDRDYGYT
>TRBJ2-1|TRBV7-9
ASSGTERHNEQF
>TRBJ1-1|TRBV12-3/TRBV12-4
ASSPDRVAEAF
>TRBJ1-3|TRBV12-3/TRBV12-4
GTGGTTSGNTIY
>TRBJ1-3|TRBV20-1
SARERGNTIY